This entry lists 9 T cell receptor beta chains sequenced from one sample in a study of identical twins. TCRdb used MiXCR to reprocess the 5' RACE reads, holding one entry per CDR3 protein. The sample lists 400,000 to 550,000 distinct CDR3 sequences; roughly an eighth were seen once. Another study also made use of these data, one on yellow fever vaccine responses in identical twins.

Sample: CD4+ T cells sorted from blood. The receptors were gathered from a woman aged 18-29 years in good health.

This clonotype was observed a few times. The chain joins TRBV6-5 to TRBJ2-1; 7 bases fit TRBD1. The V gene end was trimmed by 0 bases and the J gene end by 3 bases; junction bases not matched to a gene: 8. The CDR3 spans 17 residues. CDR1 is MNHEY, CDR2 SVGAGI, per germline. In DNA, the CDR3 is TGTGCCAGCAGTTACTCCCCGGGGCAGGGGGACTACAATGAGCAGTTCTTC. Translating gives CASSYSPGQGDYNEQFF.

This clonotype was counted a few times. This sequence joins TRBV20-1 and TRBJ2-3; D call uncertain. Germline loops: CDR1 DFQATT, CDR2 SNEGSKA (reference sequence). This CDR3 contains 12 residues. V lost 5 bases, J lost 6 bases, and 12 bases lay in between. The CDR3 DNA sequence: TGCAGTGCTGGAATCCAAGTGGATACGCAGTATTTT. Protein sequence: CSAGIQVDTQYF.

This clonotype came up a few times. The gene calls are TRBV28 and TRBJ1-1; 9 positions agree with TRBD1. There are 16 residues in the CDR3. Germline V CDR1 and CDR2: MDHEN, SYDVKM. V lost 5 bases, J lost 1 base, and 8 bases stayed unmatched. CDR3 DNA sequence: TGTGCCAGCAGTCTCATGCCGGGACAGGGGAACACTGAAGCTTTCTTT. This translates into CASSLMPGQGNTEAFF.

The chain combines TRBV9 with TRBJ2-3; D possibly corresponds to TRBD2 (6 bases). Trimming cost V 0 bases and J 0 bases, with 11 bases left between them. Germline CDR1 is SGDLS and CDR2 is YYNGEE. The CDR3 runs to 16 residues. CDR3 loop: CASSVERGTSTDTQYF. CDR3 nucleotides: TGTGCCAGCAGCGTAGAAAGAGGGACTAGCACAGATACGCAGTATTTT.

This clonotype was detected many times. This rearrangement joins TRBV24-1 to TRBJ2-5; 7 bases match TRBD1. Germline CDR1 and CDR2: KGHDR and SFDVKD. This CDR3 contains 17 residues. Trimming cost V 0 bases and J 0 bases; bases outside gene matches: 6. The CDR3 DNA reads as TGTGCCACCAGTGATTTGCAAACAGGGGCCTACCAAGAGACCCAGTACTTC. Protein sequence: CATSDLQTGAYQETQYF.

This clonotype appeared a few times. V and J are TRBV7-9 and TRBJ2-7; D is undetermined. The CDR3 sequence is 12 residues long. Germline CDR1 SEHNR, CDR2 FQNEAQ (reference sequence). V lost 2 bases and J 9 bases, leaving 11 bases between the germline ends. CDR3 amino acids: CASSLMKIVQYF. DNA of the CDR3: TGTGCCAGCAGCTTAATGAAAATCGTGCAGTACTTC.

In its sample, this clonotype was seen a few times. The chain joins TRBV4-2 to TRBJ2-5, with D unclear. CDR1 and CDR2 from the germline V gene are LGHNA and YNFKEQ. Trimming removed 3 bases at V and 5 bases at J, with 16 bases between. The CDR3 consists of 15 residues. The CDR3 region has the DNA TGTGCCAGCAGCCAGCTCCTCGGTGGTCGTGAGACCCAGTACTTC. This encodes CASSQLLGGRETQYF.

This clonotype has ten or more counts. The chain carries TRBV12-5 and TRBJ1-1; D might be TRBD1 (5 bases). The germline V gene has CDR1 LGHNT and CDR2 FRNRAP. Trimming took off 7 bases at V and 0 bases at J, with 21 bases between the two ends. The CDR3 is made up of 17 amino acids. The CDR3 is CASAFVFGAAMNTEAFF. The CDR3 DNA follows: TGTGCTAGTGCTTTTGTGTTTGGGGCAGCTATGAACACTGAAGCTTTCTTT. Full variable domain (outside the CDR3, taken from reference TRBV12-5 and TRBJ1-1): DARVTQTPRHKVTEMGQEVTMRCQPILGHNTVFWYRQTMMQGLELLAYFRNRAPLDDSGMPKDRFSAEMPDATLATLKIQPSEPRDSAVYFCASAFVFGAAMNTEAFFGQGTRLTVV.

A few counts support this clonotype. The chain has TRBV9 and TRBJ2-7; TRBD2 aligns across 10 bases. The CDR3 length is 18 residues. With V trimmed by 4 bases and J by 2 bases, 15 bases remained unmatched. Germline values: CDR1 SGDLS, CDR2 YYNGEE. CDR3 sequence: CASSPKVPLAGGPYEQYF. In nucleotides, the CDR3 is TGTGCCAGCAGCCCCAAGGTCCCCTTAGCGGGGGGTCCCTACGAGCAGTACTTC.